One and the same sample provided the 21 T cell receptor beta chains below, sequenced in a study of blood T cells in healthy people across ages (dated by TCRdb to between 2014 and 2017). Libraries were built with 5' RACE. Sequencing was carried out with an Illumina HiSeq 2500. A second PCR of about 7 to 12 cycles was run with a J-beta primer mix and a sample-barcoded 5' primer. TCRdb's own reprocessing of the public reads used fastp at Q25 and MiXCR and kept productive beta chains. Rows matching on CDR3 protein sequence are summarized as one entry with the most common DNA and genes. The sample data list around 1.5 million distinct CDR3 sequences, and roughly 64% of these were observed just once. The ten largest clonotypes hold approximately 7% of the sample. The sequencing sample was made of blood. These TCRs come from a man younger than 35 in good health.

This sequence joins TRBV6-1 and TRBJ2-3; D is possibly TRBD2 (5 bases). Trimming took 8 bases from V and 2 from J, leaving 23 bases between them. The CDR3 runs 17 residues. Germline V CDR1 and CDR2: MNHNS, SASEGT. The CDR3, as DNA: TGTGCCAGCCAACGGGTCTGGACTGGTTTTTACACAGATACGCAGTATTTT. It specifies CASQRVWTGFYTDTQYF.

V is TRBV4-2 and J is TRBJ2-3; a weak D match, TRBD2 (5 bases). Trimming stripped 0 bases from V and 7 bases from J, with 8 bases between. The CDR3 loop spans 13 amino acids. Germline CDR1 LGHNA, CDR2 YNFKEQ. This chain's CDR3 is CASSQETSNTQYF. The CDR3 DNA is TGTGCCAGCAGCCAAGAAACTAGTAATACGCAGTATTTT.

This chain links TRBV20-1 with TRBJ2-4, with D unresolved. Trimming removed 7 bases at V and 4 bases at J, with 8 bases between. This CDR3 has 11 residues. In germline, CDR1 is DFQATT, CDR2 SNEGSKA (reference sequence). Written as DNA, the CDR3 is TGCAGTGTCAGGCAGAAAAACATTCAGTACTTC. Translating gives CSVRQKNIQYF.

The rearrangement uses TRBV4-3 and TRBJ2-1; 8 positions match TRBD1. The CDR3 is 15 residues long. V lost 1 base, J lost 8 bases, and 7 bases stayed unmatched. Germline lookup yields CDR1 LGHNA and CDR2 YSLEER. The CDR3 DNA reads as TGCGCCAGCAGCCAAGTGGACAGGGATATCTATGAGCAGTTCTTC. Protein sequence: CASSQVDRDIYEQFF.

This clonotype was found a few times. The V gene is TRBV2, the J gene TRBJ2-7, with TRBD2 as a possible D gene (5 bases). Trimming removed 6 bases at V and 3 bases at J, with 6 bases between. The CDR3 covers 11 residues. The germline gives CDR1 SNHLY, CDR2 FYNNEI. CDR3 coding DNA: TGTGCCAGCAGGCGGGTCTACGAGCAGTACTTC. Protein sequence: CASRRVYEQYF.

CDR3 protein: CASSFVGQGTEAFF. CDR3 nucleotide sequence: TGTGCCAGCTCATTCGTTGGGCAGGGCACTGAAGCTTTCTTT. V usage is TRBV18 and J usage is TRBJ1-1, with TRBD1 as a possible D gene (5 bases). This CDR3 spans 14 amino acids. V lost 5 bases to trimming and J lost 4 bases, with 14 bases between them. The V gene's germline CDR1 is KGHSH and CDR2 LQKENI.

V usage is TRBV5-1 and J usage is TRBJ2-4; possibly TRBD1 for D (6 bases). The J call may not be correct, given that the DNA end is closer to TRBJ2-7. This CDR3 spans 15 amino acids. Per germline, CDR1 SGHRS and CDR2 YFSETQ. CDR3 in amino acids: CASSPAPDSPYEQYF. The CDR3 nucleotides read TGCGCCAGCAGCCCCGCCCCGGACAGCCCCTACGAGCAGTACTTC.

This chain joins TRBV3-1 and TRBJ2-1, with 9 bases matching TRBD2. Germline V gene sequence: CDR1 LGHDT, CDR2 YNNKEL (reference sequence). V was pared by 2 bases and J by 5 bases, with 4 bases of the junction left unmatched. The CDR3 runs 15 residues. CDR3 sequence: CASSQMSGRNNEQFF. The CDR3 DNA sequence: TGTGCCAGCAGCCAAATGAGCGGGAGGAACAATGAGCAGTTCTTC.

This chain links TRBV4-3 with TRBJ2-4; no reliable D call. Trimming shortened V by 1 base and J by 7 bases, and 8 bases separated the two germline ends. Germline-derived CDR1 and CDR2 are LGHNA and YSLEER. The CDR3 runs 13 residues. CDR3 loop: CASSQAHGNIQYF. Written as DNA, the CDR3 is TGCGCCAGCAGCCAAGCCCATGGGAACATTCAGTACTTC.

The chain uses TRBV5-1 and TRBJ2-1; D not resolved. The germline V gene encodes CDR1 SGHRS and CDR2 YFSETQ. This CDR3 has 15 amino acids. V lost 7 bases and J 0 bases, leaving 14 bases between the germline ends. Here the CDR3 reads CASRARRHSYNEQFF. The CDR3 DNA reads TGCGCCAGCCGCGCACGCCGGCACTCCTACAATGAGCAGTTCTTC.

This clonotype was observed many times. V and J are TRBV7-9 and TRBJ1-2; no definite D call. The germline V gene has CDR1 SEHNR and CDR2 FQNEAQ (reference sequence). This CDR3 region has 11 residues. Trimming removed 1 base at V and 7 bases at J, with 4 bases between. The CDR3 loop reads CASSLEFGYTF. The CDR3 DNA reads TGTGCCAGCAGCTTAGAGTTTGGCTACACCTTC.

The chain links TRBV7-2 to TRBJ2-1, with 12 positions matching TRBD2. Germline V gives CDR1 SGHTA, CDR2 FQGNSA. Trimming cost V 4 bases and J 4 bases; bases outside gene matches: 8. The CDR3 spans 17 residues. This CDR3 is CASSSRGLAGIYNEQFF. The DNA of the CDR3 is TGTGCCAGCAGCTCGCGCGGACTAGCGGGAATATACAATGAGCAGTTCTTC.

V gene TRBV29-1 combines with J gene TRBJ2-2; D not resolved. The CDR3 sequence is 12 residues long. CDR1 and CDR2 from the germline V gene are SQVTM and ANQGSEA. V was clipped by 1 base and J by 6 bases, with 6 bases between them. Written as DNA, the CDR3 is TGCAGCGTTGAAGTTCCTTCCGGGGAGCTGTTTTTT. Amino acid sequence: CSVEVPSGELFF.

The chain combines TRBV28 with TRBJ1-4; TRBD1 matches at 10 bases. Germline V CDR1 and CDR2: MDHEN, SYDVKM. The CDR3 contains 17 residues. V trimming: 2 bases; J trimming: 14 bases; junction bases outside the gene matches: 17. The chain's CDR3 is CASSLRDRGSRARRLFF. DNA for the CDR3: TGTGCCAGCAGTTTACGGGACAGGGGTAGTAGGGCAAGGCGGCTGTTTTTT.

A few counts support this clonotype. The chain recombines TRBV4-3 with TRBJ2-5, with 8 bases identical to TRBD1. CDR1 LGHNA and CDR2 YSLEER come from the germline V gene. The CDR3 loop spans 17 amino acids. With V trimmed by 0 bases and J by 4 bases, 10 bases remained unmatched. The DNA for the CDR3 is TGCGCCAGCAGCCAAGATCTGGGGCAGGGGGCTTTAGAGACCCAGTACTTC. Encoded protein: CASSQDLGQGALETQYF.

The chain links TRBV20-1 to TRBJ1-4, with no clear D. CDR1 DFQATT and CDR2 SNEGSKA come from the germline V gene (reference sequence). CDR3 size: 14 residues. V lost 2 bases to trimming and J lost 4 bases, with 11 bases between them. This CDR3 is CSARPTVNNEKLFF. DNA of the CDR3: TGCAGTGCTAGACCGACGGTAAATAATGAAAAACTGTTTTTT.

V usage is TRBV14 and J usage is TRBJ1-1; 9 bases agree with TRBD1. This CDR3 comprises 15 residues. V shed 5 bases, J shed 1 base, and the junction held 5 bases outside the gene matches. Germline values: CDR1 SGHDN, CDR2 FVKESK. This chain's CDR3 is CASSYHRGPNTEAFF. CDR3 nucleotides: TGTGCCAGCAGCTACCACAGGGGGCCGAACACTGAAGCTTTCTTT.

The chain employs TRBV27 and TRBJ1-4, with TRBD1 as a possible D gene (5 bases). CDR1 and CDR2 (germline): MNHEY, SMNVEV (reference sequence). The length of the CDR3 is 13 residues. V was pared by 6 bases and J by 12 bases, with 17 bases between. CDR3 region: CASSRNTMGELFF. DNA of the CDR3: TGTGCCAGCAGCCGAAATACGATGGGGGAACTGTTTTTT.

This rearrangement joins TRBV27 to TRBJ2-3; D call uncertain. CDR3 length equals 13 residues. Germline V gene lookup returns CDR1 MNHEY and CDR2 SMNVEV (reference sequence). V was trimmed by 4 bases and J by 2 bases, leaving 7 bases between them. CDR3 amino acids: CASSSAYTDTQYF. The CDR3 bases are TGTGCCAGCAGTTCCGCATACACAGATACGCAGTATTTT.

The J gene is TRBJ1-6, the V gene TRBV9; D not resolved. Between the trimmed V and J ends, which lost 0 bases and 10 bases, there was a span of 5 bases. CDR1 is SGDLS, CDR2 YYNGEE, per germline. The CDR3 contains 12 residues. CDR3 coding DNA: TGTGCCAGCAGCGTAGGGAGCTCACCCCTCCACTTT. Its translation: CASSVGSSPLHF.

This clonotype has a handful of counts. The rearrangement uses TRBV20-1 and TRBJ1-4; the D is unclear. The CDR3 has 15 residues. V dropped 6 bases and J dropped 2 bases, with 16 bases sitting between them. Germline CDR1 is DFQATT and CDR2 is SNEGSKA (reference sequence). CDR3 sequence reads: CSAPEREPTNEKLFF. CDR3 DNA: TGCAGTGCCCCCGAAAGGGAACCCACTAATGAAAAACTGTTTTTT.